The clone carrying this T cell receptor beta chain was seen many times. What it binds is unknown. This entry comes from a study of T-cell memory formation after mild COVID-19. Findings and caveats of the study: Among clones peaking at day 37 in the second wave, SARS-CoV-2 specificity remained unconfirmed. Pre-infection memory carried some responding clones, suggesting that cross-reactive memory joined. Later expanders leaned toward CD4+, whereas clones contracting from day 15 to 85 were balanced CD4/CD8.

TCRdb processed the 5' RACE reads anew with MiXCR; each CDR3 protein has one entry. The sample includes more than 300,000 distinct CDR3 sequences, 14% of them seen just once. The CDR3 spans 15 residues. Germline V gene lookup returns CDR1 SGHRS and CDR2 YFSETQ. After removal of 4 bases from V and 8 bases from J, the junction contained 12 bases not matched to a gene. The clonotype comes from a man in his late teens or twenties who had mild COVID-19 (a few samples of this study predate the infection). Cell type and time point are not known. The chain couples TRBV5-1 to TRBJ1-2; 9 bases match TRBD1. Specimen: PBMCs or a T cell subset sorted from them (not recorded which). CDR3 sequence (DNA): TGCGCCAGCAGCGACCCGGGACAGGGAGCGCGGGGCTACACCTTC. It specifies CASSDPGQGARGYTF.